One sample yielded the 2 T cell receptor beta chains listed below, sequenced in a study of cytomegalovirus exposure and HLA in healthy donors (dated by TCRdb to the late 2010s). Library generation was performed with the immunoSEQ multiplex PCR assay. The multiplex PCR relied on a mix of 60 forward primers for TCR Vbeta segments and 13 reverse primers for TCR Jbeta segments. Not all clones reach the TCRdb copy of this immuneACCESS table, which keeps in-frame sequences only. Checked studies attribute under half of the gap to unresolved V genes and leave the rest unexplained. The sample table shows 130,000 or so clones, and 61% are seen once. Jointly, the top ten make up about 1.8% of the sample. The material sequenced was PBMCs. The origin of the receptors is a male donor in good health and CMV-seronegative.

As concerns this clone: The junction departs from the called germline gene at one end, perhaps through a read error. The chain has TRBV9 and TRBJ1-1; 11 bases map to TRBD1. Germline CDR1 reads SGDLS; CDR2 reads YYNGEE. This CDR3 comprises 14 residues. The CDR3 sequence is CASSVGDRGTDAFF. Written as DNA, the CDR3 is TGTGCCAGCAGCGTAGGGGACAGGGGGACTGACGCTTTCTTT.

The chain joins TRBV28 to TRBJ2-7; D remains unclear. Germline CDR1 reads MDHEN; CDR2 reads SYDVKM. Trimming shortened V by 5 bases and J by 4 bases, and 12 bases separated the two germline ends. There are 13 residues in the CDR3. In nucleotides, the CDR3 is TGTGCCAGCAGTACGGGTCTGTATTACGAGCAGTACTTC. Amino acid sequence: CASSTGLYYEQYF.